This TCR beta chain derives from a study of blood T cell repertoires in COVID-19. Background on the study: Samples of COVID-19 (acute and convalescent) were obtained from the United States, Italy and Spain.

TCRdb's copy holds only in-frame clones and misses some; the assay was immunoSEQ multiplex PCR. The sample comprises about 26,000 clones, over 70% of which are singletons, and around half rests with the top ten. The CDR3 has 14 amino acids. V lost 2 bases, J lost 2 bases, and 8 bases lay in between. In germline, CDR1 is SGHTA, CDR2 FQGNSA. The chain couples TRBV7-2 to TRBJ2-3; D is ambiguous. This clonotype was obtained from a man between 45 and 60 years old with active or convalescent COVID-19. The sample comprised peripheral blood. CDR3 in DNA: TGTGCCAGCAGCTTAAGCAGGAACACAGATACGCAGTATTTT. Its protein is CASSLSRNTDTQYF.